This TCR beta chain was sequenced in a study of blood T cell repertoires in COVID-19. On the study more broadly: The United States, Italy and Spain provided the acute and convalescent COVID-19 samples. PBMCs, B-cell-depleted T cells, or T cells were the source of the cDNA or gDNA that made up the material.

The CDR3 loop spans 14 amino acids. V gave up 4 bases and J gave up 6 bases; unmatched junction bases: 6. Looked up from germline, CDR1 is SGHRS and CDR2 is YFSETQ. This clone has a single count. In the authors' workflow: Nucleated cell number was recorded as an estimate derived from reference gene primer amplification. The method was immunoSEQ multiplex PCR; TCRdb's version includes in-frame clones alone and lacks a portion of them. Clonal size and the V and J genes are those of that table, whereas D and trimming came from the DNA. The sample has 400,000 to 500,000 clones; 75% to 90% are singletons. The TCR sequence derives from a woman aged 25 to 45 with active or convalescent COVID-19. The sequenced sample consisted of peripheral blood. The chain recombines TRBV5-1 with TRBJ2-1, with 8 bases aligning to TRBD2. In DNA form, the CDR3 reads TGCGCCAGCAGCCCTCCGGGGACTAGCAATGAGCAGTTCTTC. This codes for CASSPPGTSNEQFF.